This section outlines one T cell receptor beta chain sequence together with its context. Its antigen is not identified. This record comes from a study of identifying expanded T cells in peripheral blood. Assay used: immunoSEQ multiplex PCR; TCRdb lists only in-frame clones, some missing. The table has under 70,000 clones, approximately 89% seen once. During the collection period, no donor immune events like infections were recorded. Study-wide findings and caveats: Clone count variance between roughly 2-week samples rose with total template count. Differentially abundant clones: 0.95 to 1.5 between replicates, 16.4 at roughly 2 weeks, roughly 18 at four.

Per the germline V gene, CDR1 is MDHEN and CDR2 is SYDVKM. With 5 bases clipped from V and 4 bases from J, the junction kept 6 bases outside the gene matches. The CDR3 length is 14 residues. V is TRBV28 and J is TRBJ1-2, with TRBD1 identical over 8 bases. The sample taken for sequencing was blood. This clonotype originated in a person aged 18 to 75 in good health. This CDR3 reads CASSPGGAGYGYTF. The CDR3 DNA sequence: TGTGCCAGCAGTCCAGGGGGCGCGGGCTATGGCTACACCTTC.